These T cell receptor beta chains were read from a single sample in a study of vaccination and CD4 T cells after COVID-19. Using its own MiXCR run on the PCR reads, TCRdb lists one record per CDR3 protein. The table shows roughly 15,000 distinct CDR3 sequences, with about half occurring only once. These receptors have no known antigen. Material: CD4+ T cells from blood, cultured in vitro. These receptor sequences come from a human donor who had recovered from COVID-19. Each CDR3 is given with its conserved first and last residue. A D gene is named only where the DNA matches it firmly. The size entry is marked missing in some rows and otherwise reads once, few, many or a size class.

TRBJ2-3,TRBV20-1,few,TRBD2,CSASPGLAGVSDTQYF,TGCAGTGCTAGCCCCGGACTAGCGGGAGTATCGGATACGCAGTATTTT
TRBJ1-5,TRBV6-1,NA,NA,CASSEARQGSNQPQHF,TGTGCCAGCAGTGAAGCGCGGCAGGGGAGCAATCAGCCCCAGCATTTT
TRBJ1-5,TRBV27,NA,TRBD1,CASSLQQGGNQPQHF,TGTGCCAGCAGCTTACAACAGGGGGGCAATCAGCCCCAGCATTTT
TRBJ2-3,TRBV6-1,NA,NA,CASSPRGTDTQYF,TGTGCCAGCAGTCCCAGGGGTACAGATACGCAGTATTTT
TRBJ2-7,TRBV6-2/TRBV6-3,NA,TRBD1,CASRHGQGTYEQYF,TGTGCCAGCAGACACGGACAGGGCACCTACGAGCAGTACTTC
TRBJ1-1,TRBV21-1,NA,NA,CAMTPLGGTEAFF,TGTGCCATGACGCCGCTGGGGGGGACTGAAGCTTTCTTT
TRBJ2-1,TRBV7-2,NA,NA,CASSYAIRLSGLEYNEQFF,TGTGCCAGCAGCTACGCGATACGCTTATCGGGACTGGAATACAATGAGCAGTTCTTC
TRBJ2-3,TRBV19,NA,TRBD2,CASRKAGATDTQYF,TGTGCCAGTAGGAAAGCGGGAGCGACAGATACGCAGTATTTT
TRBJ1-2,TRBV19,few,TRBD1,CASSISRTGADGYTF,TGTGCCAGTAGTATTAGCAGAACAGGGGCGGATGGCTACACCTTC
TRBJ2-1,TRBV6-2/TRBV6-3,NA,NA,CASSYFIGAVEQFF,TGTGCCAGCAGTTATTTTATTGGGGCAGTTGAGCAGTTCTTC
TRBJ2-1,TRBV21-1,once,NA,CASSKALLQFF,TGTGCCAGCAGCAAAGCTTTGTTACAGTTCTTC
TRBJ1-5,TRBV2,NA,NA,CASRSDSSNQPQHF,TGTGCCAGCAGATCGGACAGTAGCAATCAGCCCCAGCATTTT
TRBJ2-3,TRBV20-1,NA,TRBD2,CSARSGTSGTDTQYF,TGCAGTGCTAGGTCCGGGACTAGCGGTACAGATACGCAGTATTTT
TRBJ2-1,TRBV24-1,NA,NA,CATRNPGEGNEQFF,TGTGCCACAAGGAACCCAGGGGAGGGCAATGAGCAGTTCTTC
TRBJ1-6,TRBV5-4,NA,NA,CASSSATSSYNSPLHF,TGTGCCAGCAGCTCCGCGACAAGCTCCTATAATTCACCCCTCCACTTT
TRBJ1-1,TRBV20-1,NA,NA,CSARNRGGPEAFF,TGCAGTGCTAGAAACCGGGGCGGCCCTGAAGCTTTCTTT
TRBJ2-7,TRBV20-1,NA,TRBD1,CSAQRGQGASDEQYF,TGCAGTGCCCAACGGGGACAGGGGGCCTCCGACGAGCAGTACTTC
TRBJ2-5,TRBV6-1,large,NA,CASSEKGGLETQYF,TGTGCCAGCAGTGAAAAAGGAGGGCTGGAGACCCAGTACTTC
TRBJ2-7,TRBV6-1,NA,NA,CASLKDGSYEQYF,TGTGCCAGCCTTAAAGACGGATCCTACGAGCAGTACTTC
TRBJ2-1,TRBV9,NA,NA,CASSVEGSYNEQFF,TGTGCCAGCAGCGTGGAGGGCTCCTACAATGAGCAGTTCTTC
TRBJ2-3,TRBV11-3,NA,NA,CASSLGASTDTQYF,TGTGCCAGCAGCTTAGGGGCCAGCACAGATACGCAGTATTTT
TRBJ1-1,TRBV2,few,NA,CASSEQGNTEAFF,TGTGCCAGCAGTGAACAGGGGAACACTGAAGCTTTCTTT
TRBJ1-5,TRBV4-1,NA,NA,CASSHPRGEGRQPQHF,TGCGCCAGCAGCCATCCCCGGGGGGAGGGCCGTCAGCCCCAGCATTTT
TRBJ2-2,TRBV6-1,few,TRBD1,CASSGTGDANTGELFF,TGTGCCAGCAGTGGGACAGGGGACGCGAACACCGGGGAGCTGTTTTTT
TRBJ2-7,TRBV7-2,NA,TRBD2,CASSPPFRLAGGGPLRSYNEQYF,TGTGCCAGCAGCCCCCCGTTCCGACTAGCGGGGGGGGGTCCCCTTCGCTCCTACAATGAGCAGTACTTC
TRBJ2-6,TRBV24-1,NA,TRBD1,CATSDGPGQGASGANVLTF,TGTGCCACCAGTGACGGGCCGGGACAGGGGGCCTCTGGGGCCAACGTCCTGACTTTC
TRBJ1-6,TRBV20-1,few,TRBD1,CSARRDRYNSPLHF,TGCAGTGCTAGAAGGGACAGATATAATTCACCCCTCCACTTT
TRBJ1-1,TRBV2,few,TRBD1,CASRPTGKNTEAFF,TGTGCCAGCAGACCGACAGGGAAGAACACTGAAGCTTTCTTT
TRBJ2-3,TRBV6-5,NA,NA,CASSYSLREPTDTQYF,TGTGCCAGCAGTTACTCGTTGCGGGAACCCACAGATACGCAGTATTTT
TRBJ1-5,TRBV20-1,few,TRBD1,CSARMDRDGQPQHF,TGCAGTGCTAGAATGGACAGGGATGGTCAGCCCCAGCATTTT
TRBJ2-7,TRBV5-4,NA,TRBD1,CASSQMGRGQGEQYF,TGTGCCAGCAGCCAGATGGGCAGGGGGCAAGGCGAGCAGTACTTC
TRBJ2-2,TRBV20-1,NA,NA,CSARGFRIESGELFF,TGCAGTGCTAGAGGCTTTCGAATAGAGTCCGGGGAGCTGTTTTTT
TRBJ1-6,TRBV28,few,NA,CATKGPSSYNSPLHF,TGTGCCACGAAGGGTCCCAGCTCCTATAATTCACCCCTCCACTTT
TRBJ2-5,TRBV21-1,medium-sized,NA,CASSKAPLAGAPETQYF,TGTGCCAGCAGCAAAGCCCCACTAGCGGGAGCCCCAGAGACCCAGTACTTC
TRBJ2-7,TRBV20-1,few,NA,CSARDQVRASDYEQYF,TGCAGTGCTAGAGACCAAGTCAGGGCCTCAGATTACGAGCAGTACTTC
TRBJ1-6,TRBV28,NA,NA,CASAKGPNSPLHF,TGTGCCAGCGCTAAAGGGCCTAATTCACCCCTCCACTTT
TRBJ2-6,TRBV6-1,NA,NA,CASILGGANVLTF,TGTGCCAGCATTTTAGGTGGGGCCAACGTCCTGACTTTC
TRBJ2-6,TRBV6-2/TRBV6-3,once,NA,CASSLWAGANVLTF,TGTGCCAGCAGTCTCTGGGCTGGGGCCAACGTCCTGACTTTC
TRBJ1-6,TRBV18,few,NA,CASSLQEDSPLHF,TGTGCCAGCTCACTCCAGGAGGATTCACCCCTCCACTTT
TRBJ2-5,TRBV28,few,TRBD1,CASRPEQGLETQYF,TGTGCCAGCAGACCAGAACAGGGGCTAGAGACCCAGTACTTC
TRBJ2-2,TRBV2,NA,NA,CASQNSGSHAGELFF,TGTGCCAGCCAAAACTCCGGGTCCCATGCCGGGGAGCTGTTTTTT
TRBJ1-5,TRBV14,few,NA,CASSQNSNQPQHF,TGTGCCAGCAGTCAGAATAGCAATCAGCCCCAGCATTTT
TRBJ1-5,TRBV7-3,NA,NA,CASSLRRPHSGEVSQPQHF,TGTGCCAGCAGCTTAAGGCGCCCCCACAGTGGCGAAGTTAGTCAGCCCCAGCATTTT
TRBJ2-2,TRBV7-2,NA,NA,CASSLSVGTGELFF,TGTGCCAGCAGCTTATCGGTTGGCACCGGGGAGCTGTTTTTT
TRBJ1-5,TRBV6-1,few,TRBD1,CASSENLGQGAYQPQHF,TGTGCCAGCAGTGAAAACCTAGGACAGGGGGCATATCAGCCCCAGCATTTT
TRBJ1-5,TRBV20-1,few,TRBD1,CSASVRGRRSNQPQHF,TGCAGTGCTAGTGTCAGGGGGCGACGGAGCAATCAGCCCCAGCATTTT
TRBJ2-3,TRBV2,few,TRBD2,CASSGASGRDTQYF,TGTGCCAGCAGTGGAGCTAGCGGGAGGGATACGCAGTATTTT
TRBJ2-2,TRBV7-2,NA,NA,CASSLSLRTGELFF,TGTGCCAGCAGCTTATCTTTAAGGACCGGGGAGCTGTTTTTT
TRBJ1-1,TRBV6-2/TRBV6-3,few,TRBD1,CASRKQGANTEAFF,TGTGCCAGCAGAAAACAGGGGGCGAACACTGAAGCTTTCTTT
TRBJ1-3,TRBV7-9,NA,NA,CASSFPGLSGNTIYF,TGTGCCAGCAGCTTCCCCGGGTTATCTGGAAACACCATATATTTT
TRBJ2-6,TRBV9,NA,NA,CASSVVASGANVLTF,TGTGCCAGCAGCGTAGTGGCGTCTGGGGCCAACGTCCTGACTTTC